One and the same sample provided the 25 T cell receptor beta chains below, sequenced in a study of shared clonotypes between healthy human individuals. This table comes from immunoSEQ multiplex PCR, and its TCRdb copy is limited to in-frame clones, with some not included. The table records some 550,000 clones, roughly 97% of them present only once. The material sequenced was naive CD4+ T cells sorted from blood. Specified subset: CD45RA+ positively selected. These receptors were taken from a young woman in good health.

Worth noting for this clone: Other DNA variants within this sample encode the same CDR3. The chain uses TRBV6-5 and TRBJ2-2; a possible D gene is TRBD1 (6 bases). The CDR3 length is 14 residues. V was clipped by 2 bases and J by 4 bases, with 8 bases between them. CDR1 is MNHEY and CDR2 is SVGAGI in the germline V gene. Written as DNA, the CDR3 is TGTGCCAGCAGTTACCCGACAGGCACCGGGGAGCTGTTTTTT. Amino acid sequence: CASSYPTGTGELFF.

This clone was seen more than once but under ten times. The V call is TRBV6-5, the J call TRBJ2-7; 10 nucleotides line up with TRBD1. Per the germline V gene, CDR1 is MNHEY and CDR2 is SVGAGI. CDR3 length: 14 residues. With 2 bases clipped from V and 3 bases from J, the junction kept 1 base outside the gene matches. The CDR3 protein is CASSYGTGDYEQYF. Written as DNA, the CDR3 is TGTGCCAGCAGTTACGGGACAGGGGACTACGAGCAGTACTTC.

The genes are TRBV7-9 and TRBJ1-4; perhaps TRBD1 as D (6 bases). Germline V gives CDR1 SEHNR, CDR2 FQNEAQ (reference sequence). The CDR3 covers 14 residues. Trimming shortened V by 4 bases and J by 5 bases, and 11 bases separated the two germline ends. CDR3 sequence reads: CASSSSGGNEKLFF. As DNA, the CDR3 is TGTGCCAGCAGCTCGTCCGGGGGCAATGAAAAACTGTTTTTT.

V is TRBV6-6 and J is TRBJ1-2, with D maybe TRBD1 (6 bases). The CDR3 sequence is 14 residues long. Trimming stripped 0 bases from V and 9 bases from J, with 14 bases between. Germline V gene data show CDR1 as MNHNY and CDR2 as SVGAGI (reference sequence). The CDR3: CASSYSSGAGSYTF. CDR3 in DNA: TGTGCCAGCAGTTACTCATCAGGGGCGGGGAGCTACACCTTC.

The rearrangement links TRBV28 to TRBJ1-5, with TRBD1 as a possible D gene (5 bases). The V and J ends lost 5 bases and 2 bases respectively, with 16 bases between them. In germline, CDR1 is MDHEN, CDR2 SYDVKM. CDR3 size: 16 residues. The CDR3 DNA reads TGTGCCAGCAGTACCCGATCAGGGAAGCGCAATCAGCCCCAGCATTTT. Its translation: CASSTRSGKRNQPQHF.

V gene TRBV11-3 combines with J gene TRBJ2-2, with D possibly being TRBD1 (5 bases). Germline CDR1 reads SGHNT; CDR2 reads YENEEA. Trimming cost V 5 bases and J 7 bases, with 14 bases left between them. The CDR3 sequence is 14 residues long. CDR3 in amino acids: CASSQRRGDGELFF. In nucleotides, the CDR3 is TGTGCCAGCAGCCAGAGAAGGGGCGACGGGGAGCTGTTTTTT.

The rearrangement uses TRBV7-9 and TRBJ2-4, with D possibly TRBD2 on 5 matching bases. This CDR3 is 15 amino acids long. With 8 bases removed from V and 0 bases from J, the gap between germline ends came to 14 bases. CDR1 and CDR2 (germline): SEHNR, FQNEAQ (reference sequence). The CDR3 here is CASGVGSLAKNIQYF. The CDR3 coding sequence is TGTGCCAGCGGCGTGGGGAGTCTAGCCAAAAACATTCAGTACTTC.

V usage is TRBV4-2 and J usage is TRBJ2-7; 7 bases match TRBD2. This CDR3 contains 15 residues. CDR1 and CDR2 from the germline V gene are LGHNA and YNFKEQ. The J segment lost 2 bases and the V segment lost 1 base, leaving 5 bases of the junction unmatched. The CDR3 is CASSQGNGRTYEQYF. CDR3 sequence (DNA): TGTGCCAGCAGCCAAGGGAACGGGAGGACCTACGAGCAGTACTTC.

This chain uses TRBV5-1 with TRBJ2-1, with D possibly being TRBD2 (5 bases). Germline values: CDR1 SGHRS, CDR2 YFSETQ. The CDR3 is 14 residues long. V lost 3 bases and J 1 base, leaving 8 bases between the germline ends. The chain's CDR3 is CASSSSQSYNEQFF. CDR3 DNA sequence: TGCGCCAGCAGCTCTAGCCAATCCTACAATGAGCAGTTCTTC.

The chain uses TRBV5-4 and TRBJ2-3; possible D gene TRBD2, 6 bases. The V gene's germline CDR1 is SGHNT and CDR2 YYREEE (reference sequence). The CDR3 spans 15 residues. V lost 3 bases, J lost 2 bases, and 13 bases lay in between. Here the CDR3 reads CASSWNIAATDTQYF. CDR3 nucleotides: TGTGCCAGCAGCTGGAACATAGCGGCCACAGATACGCAGTATTTT. The full variable domain, in which reference TRBV5-4 and TRBJ2-3 provide the parts outside the CDR3, is ETGVTQSPTHLIKTRGQQVTLRCSSQSGHNTVSWYQQALGQGPQFIFQYYREEENGRGNFPPRFSGLQFPNYSSELNVNALELDDSALYLCASSWNIAATDTQYFGPGTRLTVL.

The rearrangement uses TRBV5-5 and TRBJ2-7; TRBD2 might be the D (6 bases). The CDR3 has 15 amino acids. From germline, CDR1 is SGHKS and CDR2 YYEKEE (reference sequence). Trimming took off 7 bases at V and 0 bases at J, with 17 bases between the two ends. CDR3 loop: CASYGGGSISYEQYF. The CDR3 nucleotides are TGTGCCAGCTACGGGGGTGGATCGATCTCCTACGAGCAGTACTTC.

This clone appeared a single time. The chain links TRBV5-1 to TRBJ2-3; 8 nucleotides align to TRBD1. The V gene end was trimmed by 1 base and the J gene end by 4 bases; junction bases not matched to a gene: 8. The CDR3 runs to 16 residues. The germline V gene has CDR1 SGHRS and CDR2 YFSETQ. CDR3 region: CASSLRGQGNPDTQYF. The CDR3 region has the DNA TGCGCCAGCAGCTTGCGCGGACAGGGTAACCCAGATACGCAGTATTTT. Together with reference TRBV5-1 and TRBJ2-3, the CDR3 gives the full variable domain: KAGVTQTPRYLIKTRGQQVTLSCSPISGHRSVSWYQQTPGQGLQFLFEYFSETQRNKGNFPGRFSGRQFSNSRSEMNVSTLELGDSALYLCASSLRGQGNPDTQYFGPGTRLTVL.

The chain has TRBV11-2 and TRBJ2-3; D gene uncertain. The ends were cut back, 5 bases at V and 0 bases at J, with 15 bases in the middle. CDR3 length equals 16 residues. From germline, CDR1 is SGHAT and CDR2 FQNNGV. The DNA for the CDR3 is TGTGCCAGCAGCCGTGGCAGGTTTTCCAGCACAGATACGCAGTATTTT. Its translation is CASSRGRFSSTDTQYF.

This clone occurred once. The chain uses TRBV28 and TRBJ2-7; D might be TRBD1 (5 bases). Trimming stripped 9 bases from V and 3 bases from J, with 21 bases between. The CDR3 has 15 amino acids. The germline gives CDR1 MDHEN, CDR2 SYDVKM. The DNA for the CDR3 is TGTGCCAGTACCTCCGACAGCTTCCAATTCTACGAGCAGTACTTC. This codes for CASTSDSFQFYEQYF. The variable domain in full, with the rest retrieved from reference TRBV28 and TRBJ2-7, is DVKVTQSSRYLVKRTGEKVFLECVQDMDHENMFWYRQDPGLGLRLIYFSYDVKMKEKGDIPEGYSVSREKKERFSLILESASTNQTSMYLCASTSDSFQFYEQYFGPGTRLTVT.

The V gene is TRBV19, the J gene TRBJ1-4, with 8 positions matching TRBD1. The CDR3 contains 14 residues. Germline V gene data show CDR1 as LNHDA and CDR2 as SQIVND (reference sequence). J was trimmed by 6 bases and V by 5 bases; bases with no gene match: 5. CDR3 nucleotide sequence: TGTGCCAGTAGTTTCACAGGGGGATATGAAAAACTGTTTTTT. As protein: CASSFTGGYEKLFF.

The V gene is TRBV18, the J gene TRBJ2-1; no clear D. V was shortened by 4 bases and J by 15 bases, with 7 bases between the two germline ends. The germline gives CDR1 KGHSH, CDR2 LQKENI. The CDR3 runs to 9 residues. The chain's CDR3 is CASSQTAFF. CDR3 DNA: TGTGCCAGCTCACAGACGGCGTTCTTC.

This chain uses TRBV6-5 with TRBJ1-2; 7 bases are shared with TRBD1. Germline trimming cut 0 bases from V and 6 bases from J; bases unmatched to any gene: 4. CDR3 length: 14 amino acids. Germline CDR1 and CDR2: MNHEY and SVGAGI. The CDR3 sequence is CASSYSETGNGYTF. DNA of the CDR3: TGTGCCAGCAGTTACTCGGAGACAGGGAATGGCTACACCTTC.

V gene TRBV6-5 combines with J gene TRBJ2-7; possibly TRBD1 for D (6 bases). Trimming removed 5 bases at V and 7 bases at J, with 18 bases between. The CDR3 sequence is 14 residues long. Germline CDR1 MNHEY, CDR2 SVGAGI. This CDR3 is CASSKTGRGGEQYF. CDR3 nucleotides: TGTGCCAGCAGTAAGACAGGACGAGGCGGAGAGCAGTACTTC.

The chain carries TRBV5-1 and TRBJ2-1; 7 nucleotides align to TRBD2. The CDR3 extends over 15 amino acids. CDR1 and CDR2 from the germline V gene are SGHRS and YFSETQ. V lost 4 bases and J lost 4; bases outside the gene matches: 8. As DNA, the CDR3 is TGCGCCAGCAGCCTACTTAGCGGGCCTTACAATGAGCAGTTCTTC. Its translation is CASSLLSGPYNEQFF.

This clone was seen only a few times. This chain connects TRBV7-9 to TRBJ2-5; the D gene is possibly TRBD2 (6 bases). V lost 3 bases and J lost 5, with 16 bases in between. Germline values: CDR1 SEHNR, CDR2 FQNEAQ (reference sequence). The length of the CDR3 is 15 residues. The CDR3 DNA sequence: TGTGCCAGCAGCTTTGGGAGGAAAATTTGGGAGACCCAGTACTTC. Its translation is CASSFGRKIWETQYF.

This chain uses TRBV5-1 with TRBJ2-1; 8 nucleotides match TRBD2. The CDR3 extends over 15 amino acids. The ends lost 6 bases at V and 8 bases at J; junction bases unmatched: 13. In germline, CDR1 is SGHRS, CDR2 YFSETQ. The CDR3 region is CASKETGLVPYEQFF. The CDR3 DNA is TGCGCCAGCAAGGAGACGGGACTAGTGCCGTATGAGCAGTTCTTC. Full variable domain (remainder filled in from reference TRBV5-1 and TRBJ2-1): KAGVTQTPRYLIKTRGQQVTLSCSPISGHRSVSWYQQTPGQGLQFLFEYFSETQRNKGNFPGRFSGRQFSNSRSEMNVSTLELGDSALYLCASKETGLVPYEQFFGPGTRLTVL.

V is TRBV6-5 and J is TRBJ2-7; D is possibly TRBD1 (6 bases). The V end was cut by 4 bases, the J end by 3 bases, with 13 bases between. Germline-derived CDR1 and CDR2 are MNHEY and SVGAGI. The CDR3 is 14 amino acids. The CDR3: CASSSALQGYEQYF. The CDR3 DNA reads TGTGCCAGCAGTTCAGCATTACAGGGCTACGAGCAGTACTTC.

The chain carries TRBV19 and TRBJ1-5; D not resolved. Trimming stripped 5 bases from V and 6 bases from J, with 17 bases between. Germline V gene sequence: CDR1 LNHDA, CDR2 SQIVND (reference sequence). The CDR3 length is 15 residues. Here the CDR3 DNA reads TGTGCCAGTAGTTGGAGTGGGAGGGAAGCTCAGCCCCAGCATTTT. Protein sequence: CASSWSGREAQPQHF.

The chain carries TRBV2 and TRBJ1-4; D is possibly TRBD1 (5 bases). The CDR3 is made up of 16 amino acids. In germline, CDR1 is SNHLY, CDR2 FYNNEI. V lost 3 bases, J lost 8 bases, and 19 bases lay in between. The chain's CDR3 is CASSDPGGQGGEKLFF. DNA of the CDR3: TGTGCCAGCAGTGACCCGGGAGGGCAGGGAGGCGAAAAACTGTTTTTT.

The V and J genes are TRBV6-1 and TRBJ2-5, with D perhaps TRBD1 (6 bases). CDR1 MNHNS and CDR2 SASEGT come from the germline V gene. Trimming stripped 5 bases from V and 3 bases from J, with 16 bases between. The CDR3 contains 15 residues. The CDR3 bases are TGTGCCAGCAGTATCACACAGGGAAGGAAAGAGACCCAGTACTTC. As protein: CASSITQGRKETQYF.